The 3 T cell receptor beta chains given below trace back to one sample, sequenced in a study of T cell changes during pregnancy in multiple sclerosis. Only in-frame clones appear in the TCRdb table, and some are missing; sequencing was by immunoSEQ multiplex PCR. The sample consists of 41,000 or so clones, 80% to 90% of them appearing once. Specimen: CD4+ T cells from peripheral blood mononuclear cells, collected in the first trimester of pregnancy. These receptor sequences come from a female donor with multiple sclerosis, enrolled in a pregnancy study.

In this sample, this clone turned up once. The rearrangement links TRBV2 to TRBJ2-1; TRBD1 matches 7 bases. The CDR3 contains 15 residues. The V segment lost 7 bases and the J segment 4 bases; nucleotides outside the gene matches: 10. Germline V gene sequence: CDR1 SNHLY, CDR2 FYNNEI. In nucleotides, the CDR3 is TGTGCCAGCATACATCAGGGGGACGATTACAATGAGCAGTTCTTC. Its translation: CASIHQGDDYNEQFF.

In regard to this clone: Relative to the germline gene, one junction end is altered; a read error may explain this. The chain is built from TRBV27 and TRBJ1-2; no clear D. This CDR3 contains 13 residues. CDR1 MNHEY and CDR2 SMNVEV come from the germline V gene (reference sequence). The CDR3 DNA reads as TGTGCCAGCAGCCCCGAAGGCAACTATGGCTATACCTTC. Protein sequence: CASSPEGNYGYTF.

The V and J genes are TRBV7-2 and TRBJ2-1; D possibly corresponds to TRBD2 (5 bases). CDR1 is SGHTA, CDR2 FQGNSA, per germline. The CDR3 has 18 amino acids. V was cut by 1 base and J by 5 bases, with 21 bases left in between. CDR3 DNA sequence: TGTGCCAGCAGCTTAGGGATGGGAGTGGTCCCCAAAGACAATGAGCAGTTCTTC. Translated: CASSLGMGVVPKDNEQFF.